Below, 25 T cell receptor beta chains from the same sample are listed, as sequenced in a study of cytomegalovirus exposure and HLA in healthy donors. Primers included in the PCR were 60 Vbeta and 13 Jbeta primers. Profiled with immunoSEQ multiplex PCR; TCRdb holds only in-frame clones, not every one. The table shows more than 150,000 clones, with over 60% occurring only once. Specimen: PBMCs. The source is a man between 18 and 29 years old in good health and CMV-seronegative.

This clone was recorded a few times. The genes are TRBV28 and TRBJ2-7; 8 positions agree with TRBD1. The CDR3 length is 14 residues. J was trimmed by 4 bases and V by 5 bases; bases with no gene match: 7. Germline lookup yields CDR1 MDHEN and CDR2 SYDVKM. This CDR3 is CASSTRTGSYEQYF. The DNA of the CDR3 is TGTGCCAGCAGTACCCGGACAGGGAGTTACGAGCAGTACTTC. The full variable domain, rest sourced from reference TRBV28 and TRBJ2-7, is DVKVTQSSRYLVKRTGEKVFLECVQDMDHENMFWYRQDPGLGLRLIYFSYDVKMKEKGDIPEGYSVSREKKERFSLILESASTNQTSMYLCASSTRTGSYEQYFGPGTRLTVT.

J is TRBJ1-2 and V is TRBV19; the D is unclear. The CDR3 loop spans 14 amino acids. Per the germline V gene, CDR1 is LNHDA and CDR2 is SQIVND (reference sequence). V was clipped by 4 bases and J by 5 bases, with 14 bases between them. The CDR3 spells CASSSTETRYGYTF. CDR3 in DNA: TGTGCCAGTAGTAGTACAGAGACCCGGTATGGCTACACCTTC. The full variable domain, rest sourced from reference TRBV19 and TRBJ1-2, is DGGITQSPKYLFRKEGQNVTLSCEQNLNHDAMYWYRQDPGQGLRLIYYSQIVNDFQKGDIAEGYSVSREKKESFPLTVTSAQKNPTAFYLCASSSTETRYGYTFGSGTRLTVV.

The chain carries TRBV9 and TRBJ2-7, with D possibly TRBD2 on 6 matching bases. The CDR3 contains 14 residues. V gave up 0 bases and J gave up 2 bases, with 9 bases separating them. Germline V gene data show CDR1 as SGDLS and CDR2 as YYNGEE. The CDR3 sequence is CASSVAAGTYEQYF. CDR3 DNA: TGTGCCAGCAGCGTAGCTGCGGGGACCTACGAGCAGTACTTC.

This clone was picked up one time. Here the CDR3 DNA reads TGTGCCAGCAGCGGGGGGCGAAATCAGCCCCAGCATTTT. Amino acid sequence: CASSGGRNQPQHF. The chain uses TRBV9 and TRBJ1-5, with D possibly being TRBD1 (6 bases). Trimming stripped 3 bases from V and 4 bases from J, with 8 bases between. The length of the CDR3 is 13 residues. In germline, CDR1 is SGDLS, CDR2 YYNGEE.

The chain couples TRBV4-2 to TRBJ2-3; no reliable D call. V lost 0 bases and J lost 7, with 17 bases in between. Germline loops: CDR1 LGHNA, CDR2 YNFKEQ. This CDR3 contains 16 residues. The CDR3 nucleotides are TGTGCCAGCAGCCAAGATCTAGGTCGCGCCACCTATACGCAGTATTTT. As protein: CASSQDLGRATYTQYF.

The rearrangement joins TRBV5-1 to TRBJ1-1; 9 bases fit TRBD1. Germline loops: CDR1 SGHRS, CDR2 YFSETQ. The CDR3 runs 16 residues. The J segment lost 0 bases and the V segment lost 1 base, leaving 4 bases of the junction unmatched. CDR3 protein: CASSLTGGLMNTEAFF. CDR3 sequence (DNA): TGCGCCAGCAGCTTGACAGGGGGCCTGATGAACACTGAAGCTTTCTTT.

The chain links TRBV5-1 to TRBJ2-4; 12 bases line up with TRBD1. V shed 0 bases and J 2 bases; nucleotides not matched to a gene: 3. Germline loops: CDR1 SGHRS, CDR2 YFSETQ. This CDR3 region has 17 residues. This CDR3 is CASSLGRDRGPKNIQYF. The CDR3, as DNA: TGCGCCAGCAGCTTGGGCCGGGACAGGGGGCCCAAAAACATTCAGTACTTC.

The chain recombines TRBV10-2 with TRBJ2-7; D gene ambiguous. The CDR3 is 13 residues long. Trimming took off 3 bases at V and 2 bases at J, with 8 bases between the two ends. CDR1 WSHSY and CDR2 SAAADI come from the germline V gene. CDR3 amino acids: CASSDSETYEQYF. The CDR3 nucleotides are TGCGCCAGCAGTGACAGTGAAACCTACGAGCAGTACTTC.

This chain links TRBV4-2 with TRBJ2-3, with TRBD2 matching over 7 bases. The germline gives CDR1 LGHNA, CDR2 YNFKEQ. The CDR3 sequence is 17 residues long. J gave up 4 bases and V 0 bases, and 10 bases lay outside the gene matches. CDR3 DNA sequence: TGTGCCAGCAGCCAAGATAGCCAGCGGGGAATCGCAGATACGCAGTATTTT. It yields the protein CASSQDSQRGIADTQYF.

This clone was seen only once. CDR3 nucleotide sequence: TGTGCCTGGAGTGTACGGGACAGGGGGCTCCACGAGCAGTACTTC. It encodes CAWSVRDRGLHEQYF. V usage is TRBV30 and J usage is TRBJ2-7, with 12 bases aligning to TRBD1. This CDR3 spans 15 amino acids. Germline V lookup: CDR1 GTSNPN, CDR2 SVGIG (reference sequence). After removal of 0 bases from V and 5 bases from J, the junction contained 5 bases not matched to a gene.

The chain uses TRBV27 and TRBJ1-2; D gene uncertain. CDR3 size: 14 residues. Germline values: CDR1 MNHEY, CDR2 SMNVEV (reference sequence). The V and J ends lost 1 base and 6 bases respectively, with 12 bases between them. The CDR3 DNA follows: TGTGCCAGCAGTTTATTGTCCGGGGAGCATGGCTACACCTTC. Protein sequence: CASSLLSGEHGYTF.

The rearrangement links TRBV6-6 to TRBJ1-1, with 8 bases fitting TRBD1. This CDR3 has 16 residues. V was pared by 2 bases and J by 0 bases, with 5 bases of the junction left unmatched. Per germline, CDR1 MNHNY and CDR2 SVGAGI (reference sequence). In DNA, the CDR3 is TGTGCCAGCAGTTACGGGACAGGTATCATGAACACTGAAGCTTTCTTT. Encoded protein: CASSYGTGIMNTEAFF.

The rearrangement joins TRBV5-1 to TRBJ2-7; 13 nucleotides agree with TRBD2. CDR3 length: 18 amino acids. Germline V lookup: CDR1 SGHRS, CDR2 YFSETQ. Trimming took 0 bases from V and 0 from J; bases not matched to a gene: 6. The CDR3, as DNA: TGCGCCAGCAGCTTGGCTGTGACTAGCGGGAGGAGCTCCTACGAGCAGTACTTC. It encodes CASSLAVTSGRSSYEQYF.

The J gene is TRBJ2-1, the V gene TRBV30; D remains ambiguous. The ends were cut back, 2 bases at V and 7 bases at J, with 9 bases in the middle. This CDR3 is built from 12 residues. CDR1 and CDR2 from the germline V gene are GTSNPN and SVGIG (reference sequence). The CDR3 DNA follows: TGTGCCTGGAGTCAGGCGCAAAATGAGCAGTTCTTC. It codes for CAWSQAQNEQFF.

This clone appeared a few times. The J gene is TRBJ1-2, the V gene TRBV4-1; 9 bases map to TRBD1. Germline CDR1 MGHRA, CDR2 YSYEKL. Trimming removed 1 base from V and 4 bases from J; junction bases left unmatched: 4. The CDR3 consists of 15 residues. CDR3 nucleotide sequence: TGCGCCAGCAGCCAAGGGAAGACAGGGGGCTATGGCTACACCTTC. Translation: CASSQGKTGGYGYTF.

The rearrangement links TRBV19 to TRBJ1-1, with TRBD1 identical over 9 bases. V lost 5 bases to trimming and J lost 1 base; unmatched junction nucleotides: 2. The CDR3 loop spans 14 amino acids. Germline CDR1 and CDR2: LNHDA and SQIVND (reference sequence). This chain's CDR3 is CASSRDRANTEAFF. The CDR3 DNA is TGTGCCAGTAGTCGGGACAGGGCGAACACTGAAGCTTTCTTT.

The V call is TRBV5-6, the J call TRBJ1-2; weak D call: TRBD1 (5 bases). The CDR3 spans 12 residues. CDR1 SGHDT and CDR2 YYEEEE come from the germline V gene. V was cut by 4 bases and J by 5 bases, with 9 bases left in between. CDR3 in amino acids: CASSTGTYGYTF. CDR3 bases: TGTGCCAGCAGCACAGGCACTTATGGCTACACCTTC.

This clone was seen a single time. Other DNA sequences in this specimen translate into the identical CDR3. The chain uses TRBV28 and TRBJ1-5; D unresolved. CDR1 is MDHEN and CDR2 is SYDVKM in the germline V gene. Trimming removed 1 base at V and 7 bases at J, with 5 bases between. The CDR3 consists of 12 residues. CDR3 sequence reads: CASSLSGQPQHF. The DNA of the CDR3 is TGTGCCAGCAGTTTATCAGGACAGCCCCAGCATTTT.

The chain employs TRBV29-1 and TRBJ2-5, with D tentatively TRBD1 (6 bases). Trimming took off 4 bases at V and 5 bases at J, with 8 bases between the two ends. CDR3 length: 11 amino acids. Germline CDR1 reads SQVTM; CDR2 reads ANQGSEA. CDR3: CSVAQGETQYF. The CDR3 DNA sequence: TGCAGCGTTGCCCAGGGGGAGACCCAGTACTTC. The full variable domain, its missing parts supplied by reference TRBV29-1 and TRBJ2-5, is SAVISQKPSRDICQRGTSLTIQCQVDSQVTMMFWYRQQPGQSLTLIATANQGSEATYESGFVIDKFPISRPNLTFSTLTVSNMSPEDSSIYLCSVAQGETQYFGPGTRLLVL.

This clone was observed a few times. The chain joins TRBV5-1 to TRBJ1-4; 8 bases map to TRBD1. V lost 1 base, J lost 8 bases, and 10 bases stayed unmatched. This CDR3 is built from 16 residues. The V gene's germline CDR1 is SGHRS and CDR2 YFSETQ. The chain's CDR3 is CASSLRPTGGGEKLFF. The CDR3 coding sequence is TGCGCCAGCAGCTTGAGACCTACAGGGGGTGGGGAAAAACTGTTTTTT.

This clone has more than one count but fewer than ten. The chain combines TRBV7-4 with TRBJ1-5; 10 nucleotides line up with TRBD1. From germline, CDR1 is SGHVT and CDR2 SQSDAQ. The CDR3 sequence is 16 residues long. With 3 bases clipped from V and 6 bases from J, the junction kept 8 bases outside the gene matches. The CDR3 region is CASSFFPGQGFQPQHF. Written as DNA, the CDR3 is TGTGCCAGCAGCTTTTTTCCGGGACAGGGGTTTCAGCCCCAGCATTTT.

The gene calls are TRBV15 and TRBJ1-2, with D perhaps TRBD1 (5 bases). The CDR3 extends over 14 amino acids. Per the germline V gene, CDR1 is LNHNV and CDR2 is YYDKDF (reference sequence). V was pared by 5 bases and J by 6 bases, with 16 bases between. The CDR3 is CATSAGREVNGYTF. CDR3 DNA sequence: TGTGCCACCAGCGCTGGCAGGGAAGTGAATGGCTACACCTTC.

This chain links TRBV2 with TRBJ1-4, with 7 bases matching TRBD1. Per the germline V gene, CDR1 is SNHLY and CDR2 is FYNNEI. CDR3 length: 21 residues. The junction had 24 bases not matched to a gene; V was cut back by 5 bases and J by 3 bases. The CDR3 region has the DNA TGTGCCAGCAGTAGGGAGTCCACCAAGGGGGCGAGATGGGTCTCTAATGAAAAACTGTTTTTT. It is translated as CASSRESTKGARWVSNEKLFF. The whole variable domain, remainder taken from reference TRBV2 and TRBJ1-4, is EPEVTQTPSHQVTQMGQEVILRCVPISNHLYFYWYRQILGQKVEFLVSFYNNEISEKSEIFDDQFSVERPDGSNFTLKIRSTKLEDSAMYFCASSRESTKGARWVSNEKLFFGSGTQLSVL.

The chain couples TRBV21-1 to TRBJ2-7; the D segment call TRBD2 is taken from the table without a DNA check. TRBV21-1 is a pseudogene. This CDR3 is built from 19 residues. CDR3 sequence (DNA): TGTGCCAGCAGCAAACCGCGGGGGGAGCCGGAGTGTGGCTCCTACGAGCAGTACTTC. It yields the protein CASSKPRGEPECGSYEQYF.

The V and J genes are TRBV28 and TRBJ1-2; 7 nucleotides align to TRBD1. V lost 3 bases, J lost 4 bases, and 5 bases stayed unmatched. Germline V lookup: CDR1 MDHEN, CDR2 SYDVKM. This CDR3 is built from 14 residues. Here the CDR3 reads CASSFRQGVYGYTF. DNA for the CDR3: TGTGCCAGCAGTTTTAGACAGGGAGTCTATGGCTACACCTTC.